This T cell receptor beta chain is from a study of OX40 agonist ivuxolimab in advanced cancers. Looking at the study overall: Ivuxolimab was an agonistic, fully human IgG2 monoclonal antibody directed against OX40 (CD134), a costimulatory receptor. Peripheral TCRbeta sequencing was intended to test whether TCR sequence diversity was altered and clonal T-cell expansion was caused by ivuxolimab. Prior anti-PD-1, anti-PD-L1 or anti-CTLA-4 therapy was permitted, and checkpoint inhibitors had been received by roughly 40% of dose-escalation patients. Among the approximately 50 dose-escalation patients, 19 had hepatocellular carcinoma, roughly 15 melanoma, 9 renal cell carcinoma and 9 head and neck cancer. Intravenous ivuxolimab was administered to patients every 2 weeks at six dose levels: 0.01, 0.1, 0.3, 1.5, 3 and 10 mg/kg. In the dose-escalation cohort, roughly 80% of patients were male, and the mean age was approximately 60 years, with a range of roughly 20 to 80. The monotherapy dose-escalation portion (N = 52 patients) of the phase I ivuxolimab trial is reported in the paper. Partial responses occurred in three dose-escalation patients: two with cutaneous melanoma and one with hepatocellular carcinoma. Overall results and qualifications from the work: Partial responders in the 0.1-3.0 mg/kg groups had among the lowest normalized peripheral clonal expansion, especially among CD8+ T cells. Antigen specificity was not determined for the clonally expanded peripheral T cells. After ivuxolimab, expanded clones were on average more numerous among CD8+ T cells than among CD4+ T cells. Clonal expansion of both CD4+ and CD8+ blood T cells was observed from baseline to week 6 at doses 0.1 to 3.0 mg/kg. Low levels of normalized T-cell clonal expansion were also shown by some nonresponding patients.

For sequencing of the TCRbeta CDR3 region, genomic DNA was extracted from the sorted cells. The immunoSEQ Assay was used for sequencing of TCRbeta CDR3 regions. Sourced from immuneACCESS, this table was stored by TCRdb with only in-frame sequences that have V and J called. A share of the clones is absent; for the studies checked, an unresolved V gene accounts for under half, and the remainder has no known explanation. The sample table shows around 79,000 clones, and roughly 90% are seen once. Of the sample, under 3% falls within the top ten clones. V has 0 bases trimmed and J has 7 bases trimmed; junction bases matching no gene number 3. Reading from cysteine to phenylalanine, the CDR3 counts 14 amino acids. Only CDR3 DNA is held: 42 bases, read in frame from base 1. Per the germline V gene, SGDLS is the CDR1 and YYNGEE is the CDR2. The trial excluded patients who had a history of autoimmune disease or were on systemic immunosuppression. Peripheral blood for TCR sequencing was drawn from every dose cohort at baseline, at cycle 4 day 1 and at cycle 7 day 1. Samples came from an open-label, multicenter, first-in-human phase I dose-escalation trial of ivuxolimab. Adults with locally advanced or metastatic melanoma, renal cell, hepatocellular, or head and neck squamous cell carcinoma were enrolled in the trial. Before TCR sequencing, CD4+ T cells and CD8+ T cells from peripheral blood were sorted into separate populations.

On this clone itself: Its antigen is currently not known. There are no base qualities to consult, and no much larger clone falls within one base.

The V and J genes are TRBV9 and TRBJ1-4, with 7 junctional bases fitting TRBD1. The sample consisted of CD4+ or CD8+ T cells sorted from blood, taken in a trial of the OX40 agonist ivuxolimab. This clonotype was sampled from an adult with an advanced solid tumor such as melanoma, head and neck, liver or kidney cancer. The nucleotide sequence reads as follows: TGTGCCAGCAGCGTAGCAGGGGGGGTTGAAAAACTGTTTTTT. Its coded protein is CASSVAGGVEKLFF.